This T cell receptor beta chain was sequenced during a study of PD-L1 blockade in urothelial cancer. Sequencing used immunoSEQ multiplex PCR; TCRdb keeps in-frame clones, though not all of them. Of some 89,000 clones in the sample, about 83% were seen once. Time point described: pretreatment peripheral blood. The CDR3 totals 12 residues. V gave up 6 bases and J gave up 4 bases; unmatched junction bases: 2. Germline CDR1 MNHEY, CDR2 SVGAGI. The chain uses TRBV6-5 and TRBJ1-2; 7 nucleotides line up with TRBD1. This TCR was recovered from a man between 60 and 70 years old with urothelial cancer. The source was PBMCs, collected around atezolizumab (anti-PD-L1) treatment. The CDR3 loop is CASSRDSYGYTF. In nucleotides, the CDR3 is TGTGCCAGCAGCCGGGACAGCTATGGCTACACCTTC.